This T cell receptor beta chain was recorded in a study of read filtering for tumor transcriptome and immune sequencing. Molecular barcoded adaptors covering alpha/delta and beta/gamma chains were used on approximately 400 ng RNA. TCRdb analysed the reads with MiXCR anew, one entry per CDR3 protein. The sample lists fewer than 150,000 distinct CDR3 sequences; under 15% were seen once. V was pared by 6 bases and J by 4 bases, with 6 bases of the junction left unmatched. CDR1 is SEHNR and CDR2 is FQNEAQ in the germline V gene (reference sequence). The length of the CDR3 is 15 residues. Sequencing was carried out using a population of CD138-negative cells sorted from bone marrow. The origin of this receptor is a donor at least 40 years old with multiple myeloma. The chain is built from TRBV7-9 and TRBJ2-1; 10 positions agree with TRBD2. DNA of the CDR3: TGTGCCAGCAGGGAGCGGGAGGGCCCATACAATGAGCAGTTCTTC. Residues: CASREREGPYNEQFF.